A selection of T cell receptor beta chains follows, all from one sample in a study of CD8+ T cells in alopecia areata. Method: immunoSEQ multiplex PCR; TCRdb's copy keeps in-frame clones and lacks some. The data hold about 110,000 clones, with 55% to 75% observed a single time. Sequencing was carried out using CD8+ T cells sorted from blood. These receptor sequences come from a human donor in good health. Each CDR3 is given with its conserved first and last residue. Fields, in order: V gene, clone size, D gene, CDR3 length, J gene, CDR3 protein, CDR3 DNA. A D gene is named only where the DNA matches it firmly. Only some rows state a clone size, as once, few, many or a class for expanded clones.

v_gene: TRBV28; abundance: few; d_gene: -; len: 12; j_gene: TRBJ2-5; CDR3aa: CASSPPVETQYF; CDR3nt: TGTGCCAGCAGTCCTCCGGTTGAGACCCAGTACTTC
v_gene: TRBV7-9; abundance: -; d_gene: -; len: 14; j_gene: TRBJ1-2; CDR3aa: CASSLAIGQNGYTF; CDR3nt: TGTGCCAGCAGCTTAGCGATCGGACAGAATGGCTACACCTTC
v_gene: TRBV7-9; abundance: -; d_gene: TRBD1; len: 15; j_gene: TRBJ2-1; CDR3aa: CASNSPGGVYNEQFF; CDR3nt: TGTGCCAGCAACTCACCAGGGGGCGTCTACAATGAGCAGTTCTTC
v_gene: TRBV29-1; abundance: -; d_gene: -; len: 11; j_gene: TRBJ2-7; CDR3aa: CSVDLGGEQYF; CDR3nt: TGCAGCGTTGATCTGGGTGGGGAGCAGTACTTC
v_gene: TRBV7-9; abundance: -; d_gene: -; len: 17; j_gene: TRBJ2-7; CDR3aa: CASSLARWTPQTYEQYF; CDR3nt: TGTGCCAGCAGCTTAGCGAGGTGGACACCTCAGACCTACGAGCAGTACTTC
v_gene: TRBV13; abundance: -; d_gene: -; len: 12; j_gene: TRBJ2-5; CDR3aa: CASSSGQETQYF; CDR3nt: TGTGCCAGCAGCTCCGGGCAAGAGACCCAGTACTTC
v_gene: TRBV5-6; abundance: -; d_gene: -; len: 15; j_gene: TRBJ2-7; CDR3aa: CASSLVGGEYHEQYF; CDR3nt: TGTGCCAGCAGCTTAGTTGGGGGAGAGTACCACGAGCAGTACTTC
v_gene: TRBV6-1; abundance: few; d_gene: TRBD2; len: 15; j_gene: TRBJ2-5; CDR3aa: CASGVTSGGQETQYF; CDR3nt: TGTGCCAGCGGGGTGACTAGCGGGGGCCAAGAGACCCAGTACTTC
v_gene: TRBV7-6; abundance: once; d_gene: -; len: 15; j_gene: TRBJ1-2; CDR3aa: CASSPHEMTNYGYTF; CDR3nt: TGTGCCAGCAGCCCGCATGAGATGACTAACTATGGCTACACCTTC
v_gene: TRBV7-9; abundance: many; d_gene: -; len: 14; j_gene: TRBJ2-7; CDR3aa: CASSLAGNPYEQYF; CDR3nt: TGTGCCAGCAGCTTAGCAGGCAATCCCTACGAGCAGTACTTC
v_gene: TRBV13; abundance: few; d_gene: -; len: 15; j_gene: TRBJ2-2; CDR3aa: CASSFSGANTGELFF; CDR3nt: TGTGCCAGCAGCTTTTCCGGGGCGAACACCGGGGAGCTGTTTTTT
v_gene: TRBV5-6; abundance: few; d_gene: TRBD1; len: 14; j_gene: TRBJ1-2; CDR3aa: CASSDGQGFYGYTF; CDR3nt: TGTGCCAGCAGCGACGGACAGGGCTTCTATGGCTACACCTTC
v_gene: TRBV6-1; abundance: -; d_gene: -; len: 15; j_gene: TRBJ2-2; CDR3aa: CASSPDLGTTGELFF; CDR3nt: TGTGCCAGCAGTCCCGATCTGGGGACGACCGGGGAGCTGTTTTTT
v_gene: TRBV5-4; abundance: once; d_gene: -; len: 17; j_gene: TRBJ2-5; CDR3aa: CASSLGLEAKYQETQYF; CDR3nt: TGTGCCAGCAGCTTGGGACTCGAGGCCAAGTACCAAGAGACCCAGTACTTC
v_gene: TRBV9; abundance: -; d_gene: -; len: 13; j_gene: TRBJ2-1; CDR3aa: CASSSTLVGEQFF; CDR3nt: TGTGCCAGCAGCTCAACCCTAGTCGGTGAGCAGTTCTTC
v_gene: TRBV11-2; abundance: -; d_gene: -; len: 13; j_gene: TRBJ1-2; CDR3aa: CASSLETGYGYTF; CDR3nt: TGTGCCAGCAGCTTGGAGACAGGCTATGGCTACACCTTC
v_gene: TRBV5-6; abundance: -; d_gene: TRBD1; len: 13; j_gene: TRBJ2-7; CDR3aa: CASSQGQAYEQYF; CDR3nt: TGTGCCAGCAGCCAGGGACAGGCCTACGAGCAGTACTTC
v_gene: TRBV7-9; abundance: few; d_gene: TRBD1; len: 13; j_gene: TRBJ2-1; CDR3aa: CASSATGANEQFF; CDR3nt: TGTGCCAGCAGCGCCACAGGGGCCAATGAGCAGTTCTTC
v_gene: TRBV6-6; abundance: -; d_gene: -; len: 14; j_gene: TRBJ1-2; CDR3aa: CASNIDRISYGYTF; CDR3nt: TGTGCCAGCAACATAGACAGGATTAGTTATGGCTACACCTTC
v_gene: TRBV7-8; abundance: few; d_gene: -; len: 15; j_gene: TRBJ1-1; CDR3aa: CASSLLGAGDTEAFF; CDR3nt: TGTGCCAGCAGCTTATTGGGGGCTGGGGACACTGAAGCTTTCTTT
v_gene: TRBV27; abundance: -; d_gene: TRBD2; len: 16; j_gene: TRBJ2-7; CDR3aa: CASSKSGLAGYYEQYF; CDR3nt: TGTGCCAGCAGTAAGAGTGGGCTAGCGGGGTACTACGAGCAGTACTTC
v_gene: TRBV2; abundance: -; d_gene: -; len: 16; j_gene: TRBJ1-1; CDR3aa: CASTPKSPGGNTEAFF; CDR3nt: TGTGCCAGCACCCCGAAAAGCCCCGGGGGGAACACTGAAGCTTTCTTT
v_gene: TRBV27; abundance: once; d_gene: TRBD1; len: 15; j_gene: TRBJ2-7; CDR3aa: CASSLSYRGGNEQYF; CDR3nt: TGTGCCAGCAGTTTATCCTACAGGGGCGGCAACGAGCAGTACTTC
v_gene: TRBV4-3; abundance: few; d_gene: -; len: 16; j_gene: TRBJ2-6; CDR3aa: CASSLTGPSGANVLTF; CDR3nt: TGCGCCAGCAGCCTCACCGGCCCCTCTGGGGCCAACGTCCTGACTTTC
v_gene: TRBV29-1; abundance: -; d_gene: -; len: 15; j_gene: TRBJ2-7; CDR3aa: CSVEEVKGYTYEQYF; CDR3nt: TGCAGCGTTGAAGAGGTGAAGGGGTATACCTACGAGCAGTACTTC